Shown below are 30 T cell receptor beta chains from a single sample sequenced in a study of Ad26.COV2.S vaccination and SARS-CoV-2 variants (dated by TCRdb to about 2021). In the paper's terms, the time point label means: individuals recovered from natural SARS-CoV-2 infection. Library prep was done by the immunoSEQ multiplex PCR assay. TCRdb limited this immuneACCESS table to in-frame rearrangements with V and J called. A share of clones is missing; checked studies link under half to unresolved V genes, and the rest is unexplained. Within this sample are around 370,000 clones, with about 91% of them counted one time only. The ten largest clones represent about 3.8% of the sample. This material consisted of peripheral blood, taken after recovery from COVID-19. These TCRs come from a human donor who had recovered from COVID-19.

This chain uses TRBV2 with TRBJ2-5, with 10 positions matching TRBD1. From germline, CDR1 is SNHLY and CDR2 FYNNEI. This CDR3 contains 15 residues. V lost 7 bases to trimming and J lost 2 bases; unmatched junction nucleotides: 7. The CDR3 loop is CASTPGTGDQETQYF. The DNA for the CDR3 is TGTGCCAGCACCCCGGGGACAGGGGATCAAGAGACCCAGTACTTC. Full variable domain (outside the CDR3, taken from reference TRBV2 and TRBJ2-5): EPEVTQTPSHQVTQMGQEVILRCVPISNHLYFYWYRQILGQKVEFLVSFYNNEISEKSEIFDDQFSVERPDGSNFTLKIRSTKLEDSAMYFCASTPGTGDQETQYFGPGTRLLVL.

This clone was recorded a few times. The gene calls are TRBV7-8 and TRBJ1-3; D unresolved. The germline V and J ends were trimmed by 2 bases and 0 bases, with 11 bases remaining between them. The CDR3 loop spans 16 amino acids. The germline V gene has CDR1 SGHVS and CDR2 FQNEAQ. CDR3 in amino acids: CASSLNGVSSGNTIYF. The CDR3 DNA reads TGTGCCAGCAGCTTAAATGGGGTTAGCTCTGGAAACACCATATATTTT.

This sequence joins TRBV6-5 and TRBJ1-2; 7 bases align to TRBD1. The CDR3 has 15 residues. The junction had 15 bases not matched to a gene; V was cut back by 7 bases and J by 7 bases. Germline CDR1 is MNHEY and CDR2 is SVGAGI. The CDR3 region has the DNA TGTGCCAGCAACCCCTTGACAGGGTCAGCAGGTGGCTACACCTTC. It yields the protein CASNPLTGSAGGYTF.

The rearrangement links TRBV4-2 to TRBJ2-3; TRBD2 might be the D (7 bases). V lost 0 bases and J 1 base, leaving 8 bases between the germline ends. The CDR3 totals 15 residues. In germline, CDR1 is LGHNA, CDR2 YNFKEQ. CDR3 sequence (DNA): TGTGCCAGCAGCCAAGAGCGGGGGCGCACAGATACGCAGTATTTT. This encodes CASSQERGRTDTQYF.

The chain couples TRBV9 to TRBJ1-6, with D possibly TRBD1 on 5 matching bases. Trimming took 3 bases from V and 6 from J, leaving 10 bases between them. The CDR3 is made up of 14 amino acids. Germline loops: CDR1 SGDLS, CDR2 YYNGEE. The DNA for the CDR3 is TGTGCCAGCAGCGAAAACAGGCTTAATTCACCCCTCCACTTT. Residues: CASSENRLNSPLHF.

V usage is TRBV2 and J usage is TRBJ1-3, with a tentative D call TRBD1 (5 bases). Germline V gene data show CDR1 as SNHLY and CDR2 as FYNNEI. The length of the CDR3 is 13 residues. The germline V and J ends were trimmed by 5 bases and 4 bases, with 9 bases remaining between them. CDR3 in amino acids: CASSQGSGNTIYF. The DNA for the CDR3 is TGTGCCAGCAGTCAGGGATCAGGAAACACCATATATTTT.

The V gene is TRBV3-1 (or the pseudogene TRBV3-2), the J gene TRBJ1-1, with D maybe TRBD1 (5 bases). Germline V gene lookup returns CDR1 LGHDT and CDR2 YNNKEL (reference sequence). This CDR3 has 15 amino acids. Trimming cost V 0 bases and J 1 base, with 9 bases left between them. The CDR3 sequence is CASSQDPGQNTEAFF. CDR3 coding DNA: TGTGCCAGCAGCCAAGACCCAGGGCAGAACACTGAAGCTTTCTTT.

The CDR3 nucleotides are TGTGCCAGCAGCTTAGTGGCGGGGTATCCCGGGGAGCTGTTTTTT. Protein sequence: CASSLVAGYPGELFF. This chain connects TRBV7-8 to TRBJ2-2; a weak D match, TRBD2 (6 bases). This CDR3 has 15 residues. Deletions cut 1 base from V and 6 bases from J, with 12 bases between. Germline V CDR1 and CDR2: SGHVS, FQNEAQ.

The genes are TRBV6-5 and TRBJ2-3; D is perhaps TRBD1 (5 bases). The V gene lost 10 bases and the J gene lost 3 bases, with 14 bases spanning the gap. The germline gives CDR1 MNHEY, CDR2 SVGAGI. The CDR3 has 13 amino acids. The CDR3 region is CAILVAGTDTQYF. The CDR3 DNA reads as TGTGCCATCCTAGTCGCAGGGACAGATACGCAGTATTTT.

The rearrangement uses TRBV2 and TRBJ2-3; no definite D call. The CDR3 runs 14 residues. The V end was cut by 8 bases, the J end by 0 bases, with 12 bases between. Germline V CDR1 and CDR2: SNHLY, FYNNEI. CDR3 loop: CASVVDLSTDTQYF. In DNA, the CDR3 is TGTGCCAGCGTTGTGGATTTGAGCACAGATACGCAGTATTTT.

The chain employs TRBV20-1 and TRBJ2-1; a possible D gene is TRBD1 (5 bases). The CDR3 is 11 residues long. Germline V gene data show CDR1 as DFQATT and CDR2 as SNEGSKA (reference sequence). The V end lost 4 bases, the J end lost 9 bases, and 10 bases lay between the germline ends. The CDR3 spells CSANQGFEQFF. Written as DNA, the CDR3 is TGCAGTGCTAATCAGGGCTTTGAGCAGTTCTTC.

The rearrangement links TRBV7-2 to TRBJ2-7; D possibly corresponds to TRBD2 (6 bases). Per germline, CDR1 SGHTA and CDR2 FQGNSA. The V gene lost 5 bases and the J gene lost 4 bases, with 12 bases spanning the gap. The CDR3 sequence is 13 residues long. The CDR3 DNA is TGTGCCAGCAGCCTGACTAGGATGTACGAGCAGTACTTC. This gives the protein CASSLTRMYEQYF.

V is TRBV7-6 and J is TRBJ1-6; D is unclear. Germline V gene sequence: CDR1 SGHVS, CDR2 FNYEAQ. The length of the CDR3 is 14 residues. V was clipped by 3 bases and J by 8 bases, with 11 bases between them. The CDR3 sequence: CASSLADGDSPLHF. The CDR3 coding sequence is TGTGCCAGCAGCTTGGCGGACGGGGATTCACCCCTCCACTTT. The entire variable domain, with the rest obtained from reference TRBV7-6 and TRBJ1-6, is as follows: GAGVSQSPRYKVTKRGQDVALRCDPISGHVSLYWYRQALGQGPEFLTYFNYEAQQDKSGLPNDRFSAERPEGSISTLTIQRTEQRDSAMYRCASSLADGDSPLHFGNGTRLTVT.

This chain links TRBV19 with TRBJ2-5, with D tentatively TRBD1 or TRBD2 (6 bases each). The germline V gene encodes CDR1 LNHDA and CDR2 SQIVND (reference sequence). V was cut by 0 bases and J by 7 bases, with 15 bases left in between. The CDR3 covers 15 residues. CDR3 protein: CASSIEGGRTGTQYF. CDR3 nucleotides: TGTGCCAGTAGTATAGAGGGGGGCCGGACTGGGACCCAGTACTTC.

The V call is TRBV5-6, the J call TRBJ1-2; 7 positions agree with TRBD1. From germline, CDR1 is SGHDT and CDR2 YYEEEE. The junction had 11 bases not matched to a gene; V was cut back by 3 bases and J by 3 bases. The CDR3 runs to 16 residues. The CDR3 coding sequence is TGTGCCAGCAGCTCCGATCGAGACAGGGATTACTATGGCTACACCTTC. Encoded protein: CASSSDRDRDYYGYTF.

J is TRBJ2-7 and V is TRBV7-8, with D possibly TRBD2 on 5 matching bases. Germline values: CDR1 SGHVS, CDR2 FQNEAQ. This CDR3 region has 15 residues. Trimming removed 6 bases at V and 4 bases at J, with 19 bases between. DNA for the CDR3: TGTGCCAGCAGGGGAGAATATGGATCTCGATACGAGCAGTACTTC. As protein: CASRGEYGSRYEQYF.

CDR3 DNA sequence: TGTGCCACCAGTGATGGACAAAGTAGCTACACCTTC. As protein: CATSDGQSSYTF. The chain recombines TRBV24-1 with TRBJ1-2, with D possibly being TRBD1 (5 bases). The CDR3 is 12 residues long. Trimming took off 3 bases at V and 9 bases at J, with 10 bases between the two ends. The germline V gene encodes CDR1 KGHDR and CDR2 SFDVKD.

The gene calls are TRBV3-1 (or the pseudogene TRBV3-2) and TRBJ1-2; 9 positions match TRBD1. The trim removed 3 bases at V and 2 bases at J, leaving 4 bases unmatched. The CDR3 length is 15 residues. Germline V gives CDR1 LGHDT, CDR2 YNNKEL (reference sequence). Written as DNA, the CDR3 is TGTGCCAGCAGCCAGGCCGGGACAGGGAACTATGGCTACACCTTC. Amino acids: CASSQAGTGNYGYTF.

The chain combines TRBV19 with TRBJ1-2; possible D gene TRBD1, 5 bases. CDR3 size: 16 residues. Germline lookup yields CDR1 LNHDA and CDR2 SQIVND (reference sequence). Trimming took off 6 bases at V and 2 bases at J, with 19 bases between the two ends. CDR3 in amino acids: CASSFQRGGNNYGYTF. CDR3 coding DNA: TGTGCCAGTAGCTTCCAACGGGGGGGAAACAACTATGGCTACACCTTC.

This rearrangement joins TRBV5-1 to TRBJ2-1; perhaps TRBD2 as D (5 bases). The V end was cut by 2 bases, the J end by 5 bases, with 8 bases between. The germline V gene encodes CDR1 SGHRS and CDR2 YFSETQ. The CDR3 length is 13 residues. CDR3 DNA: TGCGCCAGCAGCTTCGGGGTCGACAATGAGCAGTTCTTC. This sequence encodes CASSFGVDNEQFF.

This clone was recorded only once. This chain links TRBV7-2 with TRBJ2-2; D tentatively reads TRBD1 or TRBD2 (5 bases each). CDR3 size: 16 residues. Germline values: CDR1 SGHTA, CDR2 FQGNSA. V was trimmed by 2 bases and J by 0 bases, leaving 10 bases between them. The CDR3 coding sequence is TGTGCCAGCAGCTTAAGCTCGGGGCCGAACACCGGGGAGCTGTTTTTT. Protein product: CASSLSSGPNTGELFF. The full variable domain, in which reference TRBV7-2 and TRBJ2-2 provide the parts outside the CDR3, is GAGVSQSPSNKVTEKGKDVELRCDPISGHTALYWYRQSLGQGLEFLIYFQGNSAPDKSGLPSDRFSAERTGGSVSTLTIQRTQQEDSAVYLCASSLSSGPNTGELFFGEGSRLTVL.

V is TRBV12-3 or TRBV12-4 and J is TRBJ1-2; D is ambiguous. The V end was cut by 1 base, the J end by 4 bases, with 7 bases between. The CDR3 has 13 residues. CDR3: CASSLGLAYGYTF. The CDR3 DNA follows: TGTGCCAGCAGTTTAGGCCTCGCCTATGGCTACACCTTC.

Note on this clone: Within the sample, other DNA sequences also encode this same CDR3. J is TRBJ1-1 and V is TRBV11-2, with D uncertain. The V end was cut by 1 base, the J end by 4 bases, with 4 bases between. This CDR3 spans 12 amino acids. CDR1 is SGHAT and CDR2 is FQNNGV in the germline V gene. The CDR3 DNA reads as TGTGCCAGCAGCTTAGGACCCACTGAAGCTTTCTTT. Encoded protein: CASSLGPTEAFF.

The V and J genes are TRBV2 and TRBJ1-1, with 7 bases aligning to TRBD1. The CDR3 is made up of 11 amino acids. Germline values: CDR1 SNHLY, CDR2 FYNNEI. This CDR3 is CAEGANTEAFF. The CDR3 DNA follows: TGTGCGGAGGGGGCGAACACTGAAGCTTTCTTT. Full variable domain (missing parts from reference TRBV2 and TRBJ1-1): EPEVTQTPSHQVTQMGQEVILRCVPISNHLYFYWYRQILGQKVEFLVSFYNNEISEKSEIFDDQFSVERPDGSNFTLKIRSTKLEDSAMYFCAEGANTEAFFGQGTRLTVV.

CDR3 amino acids: CASSEIGTGDGSEAFF. The CDR3 nucleotides read TGTGCCAGCAGTGAAATTGGGACAGGGGATGGCTCTGAAGCTTTCTTT. The chain is built from TRBV6-1 and TRBJ1-1, with 10 bases identical to TRBD1. The CDR3 sequence is 16 residues long. The junction had 9 bases not matched to a gene; V was cut back by 2 bases and J by 6 bases. Germline V lookup: CDR1 MNHNS, CDR2 SASEGT.

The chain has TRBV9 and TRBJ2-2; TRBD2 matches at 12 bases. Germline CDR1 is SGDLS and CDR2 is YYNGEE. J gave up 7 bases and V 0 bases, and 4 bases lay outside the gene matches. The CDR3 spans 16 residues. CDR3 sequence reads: CASSVVTSGGNGELFF. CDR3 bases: TGTGCCAGCAGCGTAGTCACTAGCGGGGGGAACGGGGAGCTGTTTTTT.

The CDR3 protein is CASSVAWGAGGYTF. In nucleotides, the CDR3 is TGTGCCAGCAGCGTAGCGTGGGGGGCGGGTGGCTACACCTTC. V and J are TRBV9 and TRBJ1-2, with D possibly TRBD1 on 6 matching bases. Germline lookup yields CDR1 SGDLS and CDR2 YYNGEE. Deletions cut 0 bases from V and 7 bases from J, with 13 bases between. This CDR3 spans 14 amino acids. Using reference TRBV9 and TRBJ1-2 for the parts outside the CDR3, the full variable domain is DSGVTQTPKHLITATGQRVTLRCSPRSGDLSVYWYQQSLDQGLQFLIQYYNGEERAKGNILERFSAQQFPDLHSELNLSSLELGDSALYFCASSVAWGAGGYTFGSGTRLTVV.

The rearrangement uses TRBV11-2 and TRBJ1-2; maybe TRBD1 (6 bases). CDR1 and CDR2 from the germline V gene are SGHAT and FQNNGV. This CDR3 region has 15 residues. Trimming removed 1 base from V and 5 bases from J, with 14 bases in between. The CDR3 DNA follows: TGTGCCAGCAGCTTAGCACAGGGCCAACTATATGGCTACACCTTC. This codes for CASSLAQGQLYGYTF.

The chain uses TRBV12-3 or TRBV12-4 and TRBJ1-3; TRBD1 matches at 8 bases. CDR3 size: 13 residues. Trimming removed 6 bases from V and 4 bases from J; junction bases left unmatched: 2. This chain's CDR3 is CASRRQGGNTIYF. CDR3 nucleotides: TGTGCCAGCAGGCGACAGGGGGGAAACACCATATATTTT.

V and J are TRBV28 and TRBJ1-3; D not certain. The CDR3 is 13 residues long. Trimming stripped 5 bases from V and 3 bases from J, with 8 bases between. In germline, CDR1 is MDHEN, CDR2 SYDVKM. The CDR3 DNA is TGTGCCAGCAGTCCAGGAGGTGGAAACACCATATATTTT. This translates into CASSPGGGNTIYF.